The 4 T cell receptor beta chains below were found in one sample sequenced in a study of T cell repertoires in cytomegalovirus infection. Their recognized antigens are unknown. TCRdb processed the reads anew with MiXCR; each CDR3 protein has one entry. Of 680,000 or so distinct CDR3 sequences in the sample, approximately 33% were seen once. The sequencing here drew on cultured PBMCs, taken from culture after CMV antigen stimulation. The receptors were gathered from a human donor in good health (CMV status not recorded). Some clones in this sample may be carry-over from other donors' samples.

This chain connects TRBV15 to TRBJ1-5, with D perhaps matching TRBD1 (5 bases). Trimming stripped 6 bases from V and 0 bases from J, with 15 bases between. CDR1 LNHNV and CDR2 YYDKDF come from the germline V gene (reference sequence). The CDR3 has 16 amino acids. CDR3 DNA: TGTGCCACCAGGACGGAAGGACAACTTAGCAATCAGCCCCAGCATTTT. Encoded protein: CATRTEGQLSNQPQHF.

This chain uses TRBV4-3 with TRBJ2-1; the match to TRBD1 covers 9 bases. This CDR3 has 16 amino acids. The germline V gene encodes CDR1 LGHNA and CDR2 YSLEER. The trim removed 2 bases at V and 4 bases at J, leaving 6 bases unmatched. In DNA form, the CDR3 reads TGCGCCAGCAGCCAACCCGACAGGGGGTATTACAATGAGCAGTTCTTC. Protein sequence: CASSQPDRGYYNEQFF.

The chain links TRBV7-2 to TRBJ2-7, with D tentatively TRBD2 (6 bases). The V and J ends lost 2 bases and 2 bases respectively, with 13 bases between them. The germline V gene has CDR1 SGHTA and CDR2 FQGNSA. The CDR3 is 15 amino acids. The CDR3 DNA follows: TGTGCCAGCAGCTTAAAAGTGGGACTCCCCTACGAGCAGTACTTC. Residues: CASSLKVGLPYEQYF.

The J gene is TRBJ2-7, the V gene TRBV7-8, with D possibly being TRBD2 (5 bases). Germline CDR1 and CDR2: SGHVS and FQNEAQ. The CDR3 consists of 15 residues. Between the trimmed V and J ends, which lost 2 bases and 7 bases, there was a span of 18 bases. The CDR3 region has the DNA TGTGCCAGCAGCTTAAGTCGGGCACCTCCGGGGGAGCAGTACTTC. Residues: CASSLSRAPPGEQYF.